What follows are 16 T cell receptor beta chains derived from one specimen sequenced in a study of blood T cell repertoires in COVID-19. Generated by immunoSEQ multiplex PCR, the TCRdb table keeps only in-frame clones and is missing some. Of more than 150,000 clones listed, more than 85% are singletons. The source material was peripheral blood. Every receptor here comes from a man aged 35-49 years with active or convalescent COVID-19.

CDR3 sequence (DNA): TGTGCCAGCGGACCATACAGGGGACCCAGCTACGAGCAGTACTTC. Its protein product is CASGPYRGPSYEQYF. The V and J genes are TRBV11-2 and TRBJ2-7, with TRBD1 identical over 7 bases. V gave up 8 bases and J gave up 3 bases; unmatched junction bases: 13. Germline V CDR1 and CDR2: SGHAT, FQNNGV. CDR3 length equals 15 residues.

This chain joins TRBV2 and TRBJ2-1, with TRBD1 as a possible D gene (6 bases). V was cut by 4 bases and J by 8 bases, with 12 bases left in between. From germline, CDR1 is SNHLY and CDR2 FYNNEI. The CDR3 is 13 residues long. CDR3 nucleotides: TGTGCCAGCAGTGTGTCAGGGGCCGATGAGCAGTTCTTC. This translates into CASSVSGADEQFF.

The V and J genes are TRBV7-6 and TRBJ2-1; 10 bases map to TRBD2. CDR1 SGHVS and CDR2 FNYEAQ come from the germline V gene. V gave up 5 bases and J gave up 4 bases; unmatched junction bases: 8. The CDR3 runs 16 residues. The CDR3 nucleotides read TGTGCCAGCAGCCACTCTAGCGGGGGCGGATACAATGAGCAGTTCTTC. It translates to CASSHSSGGGYNEQFF.

The gene calls are TRBV9 and TRBJ1-4; 12 nucleotides agree with TRBD1. The trim removed 2 bases at V and 8 bases at J, leaving 4 bases unmatched. The CDR3 covers 15 residues. From germline, CDR1 is SGDLS and CDR2 YYNGEE. CDR3 sequence reads: CASSVAGQGAEKLFF. Here the CDR3 DNA reads TGTGCCAGCAGCGTGGCGGGACAGGGGGCCGAAAAACTGTTTTTT. The variable domain in full, with the rest retrieved from reference TRBV9 and TRBJ1-4, is DSGVTQTPKHLITATGQRVTLRCSPRSGDLSVYWYQQSLDQGLQFLIQYYNGEERAKGNILERFSAQQFPDLHSELNLSSLELGDSALYFCASSVAGQGAEKLFFGSGTQLSVL.

In nucleotides, the CDR3 is TGTGCCAGCAGTTTAGTTGCCGGGACAGGGAATTACGAGCAGTACTTC. Translation: CASSLVAGTGNYEQYF. This chain uses TRBV27 with TRBJ2-7; 9 nucleotides align to TRBD1. This CDR3 comprises 16 residues. V shed 2 bases, J shed 4 bases, and the junction held 9 bases outside the gene matches. From germline, CDR1 is MNHEY and CDR2 SMNVEV (reference sequence).

The J gene is TRBJ2-5, the V gene TRBV27; 14 positions match TRBD2. The CDR3 has 15 residues. J gave up 5 bases and V 5 bases, and 4 bases lay outside the gene matches. Per the germline V gene, CDR1 is MNHEY and CDR2 is SMNVEV (reference sequence). The CDR3 region is CASSPGLAGGETQYF. The CDR3 nucleotides are TGTGCCAGCAGTCCCGGACTAGCGGGGGGTGAGACCCAGTACTTC.

This clone appeared once. This chain connects TRBV6-5 to TRBJ2-1; tentatively, D is TRBD2 (6 bases). The V gene lost 8 bases and the J gene lost 0 bases, with 14 bases spanning the gap. CDR1 and CDR2 from the germline V gene are MNHEY and SVGAGI. This CDR3 region has 15 residues. The CDR3 reads CASAAGSSSYNEQFF. The CDR3 DNA is TGTGCCAGCGCGGCGGGAAGTAGCTCCTACAATGAGCAGTTCTTC.

The chain combines TRBV5-4 with TRBJ2-1, with no clear D. Germline CDR1 SGHNT, CDR2 YYREEE (reference sequence). The CDR3 sequence is 12 residues long. With 1 base removed from V and 9 bases from J, the gap between germline ends came to 8 bases. The chain's CDR3 is CASSLFPGEQFF. CDR3 DNA sequence: TGTGCCAGCAGCTTGTTCCCAGGTGAGCAGTTCTTC.

This chain connects TRBV14 to TRBJ2-3, with 7 bases lining up with TRBD1. CDR3 length equals 16 residues. CDR1 SGHDN and CDR2 FVKESK come from the germline V gene. J lost 5 bases, V lost 3 bases, and 11 bases had no gene match. The CDR3 loop is CASSHRLDREQDTQYF. As DNA, the CDR3 is TGTGCCAGCAGCCATAGACTCGACAGGGAGCAAGATACGCAGTATTTT. Complete variable domain (other parts from reference TRBV14 and TRBJ2-3): EAGVTQFPSHSVIEKGQTVTLRCDPISGHDNLYWYRRVMGKEIKFLLHFVKESKQDESGMPNNRFLAERTGGTYSTLKVQPAELEDSGVYFCASSHRLDREQDTQYFGPGTRLTVL.

J is TRBJ1-5 and V is TRBV28, with 9 bases that match TRBD1. V gave up 5 bases and J gave up 6 bases; unmatched junction bases: 8. In germline, CDR1 is MDHEN, CDR2 SYDVKM. The CDR3 length is 15 residues. The CDR3 region has the DNA TGTGCCAGCAGTACGGACAGGGGACGTACTCAGCCCCAGCATTTT. This sequence encodes CASSTDRGRTQPQHF.

CDR3: CASSFINEQFF. The DNA of the CDR3 is TGTGCCAGCAGCTTTATCAATGAGCAGTTCTTC. This chain joins TRBV11-3 and TRBJ2-1; D ambiguous. The CDR3 totals 11 residues. Germline lookup yields CDR1 SGHNT and CDR2 YENEEA. The V and J ends lost 3 bases and 6 bases respectively, with 3 bases between them.

V usage is TRBV7-2 and J usage is TRBJ1-5, with D perhaps TRBD1 (5 bases). The germline V and J ends were trimmed by 5 bases and 3 bases, with 17 bases remaining between them. Germline V gene sequence: CDR1 SGHTA, CDR2 FQGNSA. The CDR3 covers 16 residues. The CDR3 sequence: CASSPPAGTFNQPQHF. CDR3 bases: TGTGCCAGCAGCCCGCCCGCGGGGACCTTCAATCAGCCCCAGCATTTT.

This clone has just a few counts. The V call is TRBV30, the J call TRBJ2-1; tentatively, D is TRBD1 (5 bases). Trimming shortened V by 5 bases and J by 7 bases, and 15 bases separated the two germline ends. The germline V gene has CDR1 GTSNPN and CDR2 SVGIG (reference sequence). The CDR3 has 13 residues. This CDR3 reads CAWGRAGLNEQFF. CDR3 DNA: TGTGCCTGGGGTAGGGCAGGGCTAAATGAGCAGTTCTTC.

Of note for this clone: One end of the junction varies from germline; a read error may be responsible. V usage is TRBV18 and J usage is TRBJ2-5; 7 bases fit TRBD1. The CDR3 extends over 15 amino acids. Germline assignment: CDR1 KGHSH and CDR2 LQKENI. This CDR3 is CASSPRQGGEETQYF. DNA for the CDR3: TGTGCCAGCTCGCCACGACAGGGTGGGGAAGAGACCCAGTACTTC.

This clone was seen a single time. V usage is TRBV27 and J usage is TRBJ2-7; 8 positions match TRBD2. The CDR3 totals 13 residues. Germline values: CDR1 MNHEY, CDR2 SMNVEV (reference sequence). V was pared by 7 bases and J by 2 bases, with 4 bases of the junction left unmatched. DNA for the CDR3: TGTGCCAGCAAGGGACTAGGGCCCTACGAGCAGTACTTC. Translation: CASKGLGPYEQYF.

The chain combines TRBV5-1 with TRBJ1-2; 11 bases match TRBD1. Per germline, CDR1 SGHRS and CDR2 YFSETQ. The V and J ends lost 2 bases and 2 bases, in that order; junction bases with no gene match: 8. The CDR3 covers 17 residues. CDR3 in amino acids: CASSFGTGGTENYGYTF. DNA for the CDR3: TGCGCCAGCAGCTTTGGGACAGGGGGTACCGAGAACTATGGCTACACCTTC.